Listed here are 7 T cell receptor beta chains from one sample, sequenced in a study of blood T cells in healthy people across ages. A second PCR of about 7 to 12 cycles used a sample-barcoded 5' primer and a J-beta primer mix. TCRdb processed the 5' RACE reads anew with MiXCR; each CDR3 protein has one entry. The table lists some 1.1 million distinct CDR3 sequences, 35% to 40% of them singletons. Input material: blood. These receptors were collected from a man in his late teens or twenties in good health.

The rearrangement links TRBV3-1 to TRBJ2-1; unclear D gene. The CDR3 consists of 14 residues. V lost 4 bases and J lost 6, with 13 bases in between. Germline V CDR1 and CDR2: LGHDT, YNNKEL (reference sequence). The CDR3 reads CASSPRLRSNEQFF. CDR3 DNA: TGTGCCAGCAGCCCACGACTCAGATCCAATGAGCAGTTCTTC.

The CDR3 region has the DNA TGCAGTGCTAGTCCCCAGACAGGGCAAGGCTACAATGAGCAGTACTTC. It yields the protein CSASPQTGQGYNEQYF. The rearrangement links TRBV20-1 to TRBJ2-1, with TRBD1 identical over 7 bases. The J call may be incorrect, as the DNA end agrees better with TRBJ2-7. From germline, CDR1 is DFQATT and CDR2 SNEGSKA (reference sequence). The CDR3 loop spans 16 amino acids.

This clonotype showed up just a few times. The chain employs TRBV7-2 and TRBJ2-1; D is unclear. The CDR3 loop spans 13 amino acids. V dropped 3 bases and J dropped 8 bases, with 11 bases sitting between them. From germline, CDR1 is SGHTA and CDR2 FQGNSA. The CDR3 region is CASSFVQAHEQFF. Here the CDR3 DNA reads TGTGCCAGCAGCTTTGTCCAGGCGCATGAGCAGTTCTTC.

This clonotype turned up a few times. The chain carries TRBV5-1 and TRBJ1-4; maybe TRBD1 (5 bases). The CDR3 totals 16 residues. V lost 4 bases, J lost 7 bases, and 20 bases lay in between. Germline V lookup: CDR1 SGHRS, CDR2 YFSETQ. The CDR3 here is CASSGGTGTEFEKLFF. As DNA, the CDR3 is TGCGCCAGCAGCGGGGGGACCGGGACGGAATTTGAAAAACTGTTTTTT.

This clonotype has more than one count but fewer than ten. V gene TRBV9 combines with J gene TRBJ1-1; D unresolved. Germline assignment: CDR1 SGDLS and CDR2 YYNGEE. Trimming stripped 0 bases from V and 0 bases from J, with 18 bases between. The CDR3 has 18 residues. CDR3 sequence reads: CASSVAPGREEMNTEAFF. CDR3 DNA sequence: TGTGCCAGCAGCGTAGCGCCCGGACGGGAAGAAATGAACACTGAAGCTTTCTTT.

The chain carries TRBV6-1 and TRBJ1-2, with D possibly matching TRBD1 (5 bases). CDR3 length: 14 residues. Per the germline V gene, CDR1 is MNHNS and CDR2 is SASEGT. Between the trimmed V and J ends, which lost 3 bases and 4 bases, there was a span of 12 bases. The CDR3: CASSDRGESYGYTF. DNA for the CDR3: TGTGCCAGCAGTGATCGGGGCGAGAGCTATGGCTACACCTTC.

This clonotype was seen more than once but under ten times. The CDR3 reads CASSLSGGNMNTEAFF. Here the CDR3 DNA reads TGTGCCAGCAGTTTATCGGGAGGCAATATGAACACTGAAGCTTTCTTT. The rearrangement joins TRBV12-3 or TRBV12-4 to TRBJ1-1, with unresolved D. The V gene lost 2 bases and the J gene lost 0 bases, with 13 bases spanning the gap. The length of the CDR3 is 16 residues.